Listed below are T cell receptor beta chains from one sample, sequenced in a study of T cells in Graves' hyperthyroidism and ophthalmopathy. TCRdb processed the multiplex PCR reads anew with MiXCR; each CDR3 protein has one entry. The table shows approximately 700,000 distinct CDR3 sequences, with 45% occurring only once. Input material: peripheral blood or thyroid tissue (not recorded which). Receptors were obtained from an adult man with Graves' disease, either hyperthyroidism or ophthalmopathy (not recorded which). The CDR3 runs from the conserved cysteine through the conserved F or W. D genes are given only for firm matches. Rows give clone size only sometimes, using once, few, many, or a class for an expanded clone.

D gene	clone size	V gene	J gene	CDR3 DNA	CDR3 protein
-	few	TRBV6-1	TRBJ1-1	TGTGCCAGCAGTGAAATCTTCCGGGACGCTGAAGCTTTCTTT	CASSEIFRDAEAFF
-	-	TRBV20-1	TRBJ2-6	TGCAGTGCTAGAGACGCCCGCGACCGTAGCTCTGGGGCCAACGTCCTGACTTTC	CSARDARDRSSGANVLTF
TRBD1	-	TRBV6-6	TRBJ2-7	TGTGCCAGCAGTGGGGACAGGGTAGGGATACGCTACGAGCAGTACTTC	CASSGDRVGIRYEQYF
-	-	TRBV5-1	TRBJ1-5	TGCGCCAGCAGCCGGGACGGACAGAATCAGCCCCAGCATTTT	CASSRDGQNQPQHF
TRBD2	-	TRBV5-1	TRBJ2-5	TGCGCCAGCAGCTTGAACCAGCGGGGGCCCCAAGAGACCCAGTACTTC	CASSLNQRGPQETQYF
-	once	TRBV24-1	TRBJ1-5	TGTGCCACCAGTGACCAGACAGTAAATCAGCCCCAGCATTTT	CATSDQTVNQPQHF
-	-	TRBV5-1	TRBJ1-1	TGCGCCAGTCGGCTACAGGAAGACACTGAAGCTTTCTTT	CASRLQEDTEAFF
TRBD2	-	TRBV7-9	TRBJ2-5	TGTGCCAGCAGCCGATATGGACGACTAGCAGGAGAGACCCAGTACTTC	CASSRYGRLAGETQYF
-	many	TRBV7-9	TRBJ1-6	TGTGCCAGCAGCTACGGAAATAATTCACCCCTCCACTTT	CASSYGNNSPLHF
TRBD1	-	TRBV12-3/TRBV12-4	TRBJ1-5	TGTGCCAGCAGAATGGACAGGGGCAATCAGCCCCAGCATTTT	CASRMDRGNQPQHF
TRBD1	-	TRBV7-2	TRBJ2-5	TGTGCCAGCAGCCGGGACAGGCTTATGTACTTC	CASSRDRLMYF
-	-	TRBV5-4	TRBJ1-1	TGTGCCAGCAGCTTGCGATTGGGGGCTAACACTGAAGCTTTCTTT	CASSLRLGANTEAFF
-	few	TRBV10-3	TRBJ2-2	TGTGCCATCAGCGCCGGGACAAGAAACACCGGGGAGCTGTTTTTT	CAISAGTRNTGELFF